Only one count was recorded for the clone carrying this T cell receptor (beta chain). The authors' processing: Reference gene primer amplification yielded estimated nucleated cell counts. Using immunoSEQ multiplex PCR, the repertoire was profiled, and TCRdb retains in-frame clones only, with some absent. V and J calls plus clone size are reproduced from that table; the DNA served to infer D and trimming. The table records tens of thousands of clones, about 80% of them present only once. These data are taken from a study of blood T cell repertoires in COVID-19. Overall study context: Both acute and convalescent COVID-19 samples were obtained from the United States, Italy and Spain. The cDNA or gDNA used as material had been derived from T cells, B-cell-depleted T cells, or PBMCs.

V dropped 4 bases and J dropped 6; count of bases not matched to a gene: 4. The CDR3 totals 14 residues. CDR1 and CDR2 (germline): SGHTA, FQGNSA. The chain recombines TRBV7-2 with TRBJ1-4, with 8 bases fitting TRBD1. The receptor was isolated from a man aged 60-69 years with acute or convalescent COVID-19. The sequencing sample was made of peripheral blood. The CDR3 bases are TGTGCCAGCAGCTCAGGGGGCGGGGATGAAAAACTGTTTTTT. This gives the protein CASSSGGGDEKLFF. Full variable domain (rest looked up from reference TRBV7-2 and TRBJ1-4): GAGVSQSPSNKVTEKGKDVELRCDPISGHTALYWYRQSLGQGLEFLIYFQGNSAPDKSGLPSDRFSAERTGGSVSTLTIQRTQQEDSAVYLCASSSGGGDEKLFFGSGTQLSVL.